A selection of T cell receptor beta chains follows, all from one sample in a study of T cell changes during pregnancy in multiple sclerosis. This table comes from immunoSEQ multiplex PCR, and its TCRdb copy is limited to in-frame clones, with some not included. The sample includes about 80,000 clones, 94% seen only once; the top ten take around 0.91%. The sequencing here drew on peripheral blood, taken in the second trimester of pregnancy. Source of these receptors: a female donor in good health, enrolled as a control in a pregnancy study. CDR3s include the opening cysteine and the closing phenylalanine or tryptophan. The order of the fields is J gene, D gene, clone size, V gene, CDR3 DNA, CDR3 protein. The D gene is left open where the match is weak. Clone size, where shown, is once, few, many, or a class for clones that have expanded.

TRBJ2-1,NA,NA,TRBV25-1,TGTGCCAGCGGAACACTAGAACCCAATGAGCAGTTCTTC,CASGTLEPNEQFF
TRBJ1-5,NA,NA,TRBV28,TGTGCCAGCTTTTGGGGCGCGGGGGTCCGGGGCAATCAGCCCCAGCATTTT,CASFWGAGVRGNQPQHF
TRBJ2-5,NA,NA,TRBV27,TGTGCCAGCAAGACCTTTGAGGTGGAGACCCAGTACTTC,CASKTFEVETQYF
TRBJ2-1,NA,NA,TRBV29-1,TGCAGCGTTGTACCGACAGACAATGAGCAGTTCTTC,CSVVPTDNEQFF
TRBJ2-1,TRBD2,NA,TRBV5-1,TGCGCCAGCAGCTTAGAGACTAGCGGGAGGGGTGAGCAGTTCTTC,CASSLETSGRGEQFF
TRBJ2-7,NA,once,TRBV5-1,TGCGCCAGCCGAGCCCGGGGTGAAGAGCAGTACTTC,CASRARGEEQYF
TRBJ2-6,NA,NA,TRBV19,TGTGCCAGTAGTAACAGCCCCTCTGGGGCCAACGTCCTGACTTTC,CASSNSPSGANVLTF
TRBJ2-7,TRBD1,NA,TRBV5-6,TGTGCCAGCAGCACGGACAGGGGTTACGAGCAGTACTTC,CASSTDRGYEQYF
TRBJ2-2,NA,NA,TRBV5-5,TGTGCCAGCAGCTTAGGGACTTTGGCCGGGGAGCTGTTTTTT,CASSLGTLAGELFF
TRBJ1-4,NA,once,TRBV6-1,TGTGCCAGCAGTGACCAACAGGGTAGCTATGAGAAACTGTTTTTT,CASSDQQGSYEKLFF